The 3 T cell receptor beta chains below all came from one sample that was sequenced in a study of cytotoxic CD8 clonotypes in ibrutinib-treated CLL. The table came from immunoSEQ multiplex PCR; TCRdb's copy has only in-frame clones and leaves some out. The sample includes 300,000 or so clones, 67% of them seen just once. The input for sequencing was PBMCs, taken after 36 months of ibrutinib treatment. Every receptor here comes from a human donor with chronic lymphocytic leukemia.

CDR3 residues: CASGLAQTYNEQFF. CDR3 DNA: TGTGCTAGTGGTTTGGCCCAGACCTACAATGAGCAGTTCTTC. The chain recombines TRBV12-5 with TRBJ2-1; D remains unclear. V was clipped by 1 base and J by 2 bases, with 6 bases between them. The CDR3 has 14 residues. Germline V gives CDR1 LGHNT, CDR2 FRNRAP.

This chain links TRBV9 with TRBJ2-3, with unresolved D. In germline, CDR1 is SGDLS, CDR2 YYNGEE. With 0 bases removed from V and 4 bases from J, the gap between germline ends came to 3 bases. The CDR3 runs 12 residues. CDR3 protein: CASSVAADTQYF. CDR3 DNA sequence: TGTGCCAGCAGCGTAGCCGCAGATACGCAGTATTTT.

A word on this clone: Without the conserved terminal phenylalanine or tryptophan, this CDR3 likely stems from a read error. The rearrangement uses TRBV2 and TRBJ1-5; D gene uncertain. Trimming removed 9 bases at V and 0 bases at J, with 12 bases between. Germline values: CDR1 SNHLY, CDR2 FYNNEI. The CDR3 is made up of 14 amino acids. CDR3 in amino acids: CASTSMYSNQPQHL. The CDR3 DNA follows: TGTGCCAGTACTAGTATGTATAGCAATCAGCCCCAGCATCTT.